Described below is a single T cell receptor beta chain sequence and its context. This clonotype has only a few counts. The target of this receptor is not known. Within one base of it there is no much larger clone, and no base qualities were kept. The protocol used for the library was 5' RACE. For sequencing, an Illumina HiSeq 2500 was employed. A second PCR of 7 to 11 cycles was performed with a sample-barcoded 5' primer and a J-beta primer mix. A template-switch 5' adaptor carrying 12 random nucleotides introduced a unique molecular identifier onto each TCR beta cDNA molecule. Each sample yielded at least 3 million CDR3-containing paired-end reads. The Mint cDNA synthesis kit, primed by a TRBC-specific oligonucleotide, was used to synthesize first-strand cDNA from all RNA. Following uracil-DNA glycosylase treatment, a first 18-cycle PCR with universal primers M1SS and BC2_uni_R was performed on all cDNA. The source study handled its data this way. Normalization of each sample was performed by random selection of 1 million high-quality reads, each carrying a distinct molecular identifier. Instead of being binned into consensus sequences, reads with shared molecular identifiers were discarded. MiTCR, with a Q25 quality threshold and the strictest error-elimination algorithm, was used for CDR3 identification, clonotype clustering and error correction. A nonparametric unseen species model with Euler transformation was used to estimate lower-bound total TCR beta diversity. TCRdb handled the public reads itself, with Q25 trimming in fastp and clone calling in MiXCR, and kept productive beta chains. Each entry merges the rows of one CDR3 protein and shows their most common DNA and genes. The V and J calls were determined by TCRdb, not by the authors. For this sample there are approximately 1,000,000 distinct CDR3 sequences; 30% to 40% appear just once. The top ten clonotypes cover under 15% of the sample.

The data were taken from a study of blood T cells in healthy people across ages (dated by TCRdb to the mid-2010s). Regarding the study in general: In model experiments, roughly one uniquely barcoded TCR beta cDNA molecule per two T cells was captured by template switching. The study analyzed two additional independent replicas of 1 million unique cDNA reads from the same blood draw for two donors, one aged 18 to 29 and one aged 80 or older. To track age-related changes in TCR beta repertoire diversity, the study relied on deep sequencing normalized with unique cDNA molecular identifiers. To avoid experimental bias, donors of different ages were spread randomly across the sequencing lanes. Four age groups were formed from the donors: young (average about 16 years), middle-aged (approximately 41), aged (about 62) and long-lived (about 80). Overall results and qualifications from the work: Conclusive comparison of naive and antigen-experienced compartments was prevented by the profiling of bulk unsorted PBMCs. As age increased, observed TCR beta diversity per million T cells dropped in a roughly linear way, and a significant reduction was already evident by age around 41. Total diversity estimates from one million sequenced T cells were considered lower bounds and underestimates. Because donor CMV infection status was unknown, age-related changes in expanded clonotypes were potentially confounded. There was a strong correlation between observed TCR beta diversity and the percentage of naive T cells measured by flow cytometry. The long-lived group showed more naive CD4+ T cells, fewer expanded clones and increased TCR diversity than the aged group, suggesting age selection.

The germline V gene (reference sequence) supplies CDR1 LNHDA and CDR2 SQIVND. V and J lose 8 bases and 0 bases, and a span of 8 bases separates them. Reading from cysteine to phenylalanine, the CDR3 counts 13 amino acids. Only the CDR3 DNA is retained, 39 bases long and in frame from the first base. Donors were 39 systemically healthy Caucasian individuals from Russia aged roughly 6 to 90 years. Ten milliliters of peripheral blood were drawn from each donor into EDTA-treated Vacutainer tubes. Ficoll-Paque density-gradient centrifugation was used to isolate PBMCs, with at least 6 million obtained per sample. Total RNA, at least 5 micrograms per sample, was extracted from PBMCs with Trizol reagent. Naive CD45RAhigh/CD27high T cell percentages were measured by flow cytometry on a PBMC aliquot from every donor.

The clonotype was recovered from a man in his late teens or twenties in good health. The V and J segments used are TRBV19 and TRBJ2-1, with the D segment identity uncertain. The sequenced sample consisted of blood. The nucleotide sequence is given as TGTGCCAGTGCTTGGAGCTCCTACAATGAGCAGTTCTTC. Its protein is CASAWSSYNEQFF.